These 20 T cell receptor beta chains were all obtained from the same sample, sequenced in a study of blood T cells in healthy people across ages. It was with a sample-barcoded 5' primer and a J-beta primer mix that a second PCR of about 7 to 12 cycles was run. From the 5' RACE reads, TCRdb called clonotypes with MiXCR, one entry per CDR3 protein. Seen here are about 1,800,000 distinct CDR3 sequences, 28% observed once, and the top ten hold roughly 8%. Sequenced: blood. The receptors were gathered from a woman younger than 45 in good health.

There are a few counts of this clonotype. V and J are TRBV4-1 and TRBJ2-1, with TRBD2 matching over 8 bases. Germline CDR1 reads MGHRA; CDR2 reads YSYEKL. The CDR3 runs 14 residues. With V trimmed by 7 bases and J by 7 bases, 9 bases remained unmatched. CDR3 protein: CASTRERESNEQFF. Here the CDR3 DNA reads TGCGCCAGCACCCGAGAGCGGGAGTCAAATGAGCAGTTCTTC.

V gene TRBV5-1 combines with J gene TRBJ1-1; possible D gene TRBD1, 5 bases. Trimming took off 1 base at V and 4 bases at J, with 14 bases between the two ends. CDR3 size: 15 residues. Germline V CDR1 and CDR2: SGHRS, YFSETQ. In DNA, the CDR3 is TGCGCCAGCAGCTTGTGGGGCCCGGAGGGCACTGAAGCTTTCTTT. This sequence encodes CASSLWGPEGTEAFF.

This rearrangement joins TRBV7-2 to TRBJ2-1; D unclear. V lost 5 bases and J 6 bases, leaving 8 bases between the germline ends. CDR3 size: 12 residues. The V gene's germline CDR1 is SGHTA and CDR2 FQGNSA. Here the CDR3 DNA reads TGTGCCAGCAGCCCCGTTGCCAATGAGCAGTTCTTC. Its translation: CASSPVANEQFF. Full variable domain (remainder filled in from reference TRBV7-2 and TRBJ2-1): GAGVSQSPSNKVTEKGKDVELRCDPISGHTALYWYRQSLGQGLEFLIYFQGNSAPDKSGLPSDRFSAERTGGSVSTLTIQRTQQEDSAVYLCASSPVANEQFFGPGTRLTVL.

This clonotype was counted only a few times. This chain connects TRBV4-2 to TRBJ2-5; weak D call: TRBD2 (6 bases). The CDR3 spans 16 residues. The germline V gene has CDR1 LGHNA and CDR2 YNFKEQ. The ends were cut back, 0 bases at V and 5 bases at J, with 16 bases in the middle. The chain's CDR3 is CASSQELGLPGETQYF. The CDR3 nucleotides read TGTGCCAGCAGCCAAGAGTTGGGACTTCCCGGGGAGACCCAGTACTTC.

This clonotype has more than one count but fewer than ten. The chain has TRBV7-2 and TRBJ2-7; D might be TRBD1 or TRBD2, each matching 6 bases. The V and J ends lost 0 bases and 7 bases respectively, with 19 bases between them. The germline CDR1 and CDR2 sequences are SGHTA and FQGNSA. The length of the CDR3 is 16 residues. The CDR3 bases are TGTGCCAGCAGCTTAGCTACTAGCCGGGGCCAGGGGGAGCAGTACTTC. Translating gives CASSLATSRGQGEQYF.

This clonotype was seen many times. The gene calls are TRBV10-3 and TRBJ1-2, with no clear D. V shed 2 bases and J shed 4 bases, with 11 bases lying between them. The CDR3 consists of 14 residues. CDR1 is ENHRY, CDR2 SYGVKD, per germline. CDR3 sequence: CAISEDGLVYGYTF. CDR3 coding DNA: TGTGCCATCAGTGAGGACGGGCTAGTCTATGGCTACACCTTC.

This clonotype was counted only a few times. The gene calls are TRBV14 and TRBJ2-6, with TRBD1 matching over 8 bases. The CDR3 consists of 18 residues. Trimming removed 1 base from V and 0 bases from J; junction bases left unmatched: 5. The germline CDR1 and CDR2 sequences are SGHDN and FVKESK. For the CDR3, the DNA is TGTGCCAGCAGCCAAGCTGGACAGGGAAGCTCTGGGGCCAACGTCCTGACTTTC. Encoded protein: CASSQAGQGSSGANVLTF.

This clonotype was seen ten or more times. V and J are TRBV12-3 or TRBV12-4 and TRBJ1-5, with TRBD1 matching 7 bases. This CDR3 spans 13 amino acids. V trimming: 4 bases; J trimming: 5 bases; junction bases outside the gene matches: 2. CDR3 DNA sequence: TGTGCCAGCAGTTCGACAGGGCATCAGCCCCAGCATTTT. Translation: CASSSTGHQPQHF.

As concerns this clonotype: This may stem from a read error, because a much larger clone lies one nucleotide away. This sequence joins TRBV7-9 and TRBJ2-5; TRBD1 is a possible D gene (6 bases). Germline V CDR1 and CDR2: SEHNR, FQNEAQ (reference sequence). The CDR3 is 15 residues long. The DNA for the CDR3 is TGTGCCCGCAGCTTATCTCCGCCGGGGACATCAACTCAGTACTTC. This gives the protein CARSLSPPGTSTQYF.

This clonotype has more than one count but fewer than ten. The chain has TRBV20-1 and TRBJ2-3, with D perhaps assigned TRBD1 or TRBD2 (7 bases each). The CDR3 totals 14 residues. With 6 bases removed from V and 10 bases from J, the gap between germline ends came to 23 bases. CDR1 is DFQATT, CDR2 SNEGSKA, per germline (reference sequence). The CDR3 nucleotides are TGCAGTGCCAAAGAGGGGGGAGGGGGCTCGGCGCAGTATTTT. Its translation is CSAKEGGGGSAQYF.

A few counts support this clonotype. V gene TRBV2 combines with J gene TRBJ2-5, with D unresolved. CDR1 and CDR2 (germline): SNHLY, FYNNEI. This CDR3 has 14 residues. The V end was cut by 6 bases, the J end by 1 base, with 12 bases between. CDR3 sequence reads: CASRLTLPQETQYF. Here the CDR3 DNA reads TGTGCCAGCAGACTTACTCTCCCCCAAGAGACCCAGTACTTC.

This clonotype turned up a few times. The chain combines TRBV5-1 with TRBJ2-7, with TRBD1 as a possible D gene (5 bases). Trimming shortened V by 0 bases and J by 3 bases, and 13 bases separated the two germline ends. In germline, CDR1 is SGHRS, CDR2 YFSETQ. The CDR3 has 15 amino acids. The CDR3 reads CASSLGQGSVYEQYF. CDR3 coding DNA: TGCGCCAGCAGCTTGGGGCAGGGAAGTGTCTACGAGCAGTACTTC.

This chain connects TRBV12-3 or TRBV12-4 to TRBJ2-7; TRBD2 agrees at 9 bases. This CDR3 has 15 residues. Trimming at V came to 3 bases and at J to 4 bases, leaving 7 bases not matched to a gene. DNA of the CDR3: TGTGCCAGCAGTTTGGCGGGGGGGCAGGAGTACGAGCAGTACTTC. Encoded protein: CASSLAGGQEYEQYF.

The rearrangement links TRBV6-2 or TRBV6-3 to TRBJ2-1; 9 bases are shared with TRBD2. The germline gives CDR1 MNHEY, CDR2 SVGEGT. V was clipped by 8 bases and J by 5 bases; unmatched bases: 13. CDR3 size: 16 residues. The CDR3 DNA follows: TGTGCCAGCTCCGCACCGGGCGGGAGGGCCAACAATGAGCAGTTCTTC. Translation gives CASSAPGGRANNEQFF.

This clonotype showed up many times. This rearrangement joins TRBV6-2 or TRBV6-3 to TRBJ2-1; the D is unclear. This CDR3 comprises 14 residues. Looked up from germline, CDR1 is MNHEY and CDR2 is SVGEGT. Trimming removed 8 bases at V and 0 bases at J, with 11 bases between. CDR3 sequence reads: CASAKRSSYNEQFF. The DNA of the CDR3 is TGTGCCAGCGCTAAGAGAAGCTCCTACAATGAGCAGTTCTTC.

V usage is TRBV28 and J usage is TRBJ1-2; the match to TRBD1 covers 9 bases. Per germline, CDR1 MDHEN and CDR2 SYDVKM. V gave up 6 bases and J gave up 8 bases; unmatched junction bases: 7. The length of the CDR3 is 13 residues. In DNA form, the CDR3 reads TGTGCCAGCAGATTACAGGGGGCGCGCGGCTACACCTTC. Protein product: CASRLQGARGYTF.

There are a few counts of this clonotype. The rearrangement links TRBV15 to TRBJ1-1, with TRBD1 identical over 9 bases. Germline V gene sequence: CDR1 LNHNV, CDR2 YYDKDF (reference sequence). The J segment lost 0 bases and the V segment lost 5 bases, leaving 7 bases of the junction unmatched. The CDR3 covers 16 residues. The CDR3 sequence is CATSGGQGSMNTEAFF. The CDR3 DNA reads TGTGCCACCAGCGGGGGACAGGGATCCATGAACACTGAAGCTTTCTTT.

J is TRBJ2-3 and V is TRBV5-1, with 9 bases fitting TRBD2. Germline values: CDR1 SGHRS, CDR2 YFSETQ. The CDR3 runs to 16 residues. The ends lost 0 bases at V and 5 bases at J; junction bases unmatched: 7. The CDR3 region has the DNA TGCGCCAGCAGCTTGGAGTCTAGCGGGACCGGAGATACGCAGTATTTT. Its translation is CASSLESSGTGDTQYF.

CDR3 DNA sequence: TGTGCCAGCCGACAGACTAGCGGGGGGGCAGGGGAGCAGTTCTTC. Its protein is CASRQTSGGAGEQFF. The chain links TRBV7-2 to TRBJ2-1; 14 bases are a match to TRBD2. Trimming at V came to 8 bases and at J to 10 bases, leaving 10 bases not matched to a gene. The CDR3 has 15 residues. Germline V gene sequence: CDR1 SGHTA, CDR2 FQGNSA.

This clonotype was recorded a few times. The chain uses TRBV15 and TRBJ1-6, with a tentative D call TRBD1 (5 bases). The V end was cut by 2 bases, the J end by 10 bases, with 12 bases between. This CDR3 spans 14 amino acids. The V gene's germline CDR1 is LNHNV and CDR2 YYDKDF (reference sequence). The CDR3 DNA reads TGTGCCACCAGCAGACAGGGCGTTAGGTCACCCCTCCACTTT. It yields the protein CATSRQGVRSPLHF.